A single T cell receptor (beta chain) is shown here with its context. The antigen remains unidentified. One end of the junction varies from germline; a read error may be responsible. Vbeta (60) and Jbeta (13) primers were used in the PCR. Assay used: immunoSEQ multiplex PCR; TCRdb lists only in-frame clones, some missing. The sample holds some 80,000 clones. The entry originates in a study of cytomegalovirus exposure and HLA in healthy donors. Study-level findings and limits: Being indistinguishable, some V segments were excluded, TRBV6-2 and TRBV6-3 among them.

Donors sampled were nominally healthy, though unrecorded immune exposures were likely. The CDR3 is 14 residues long. Germline values: CDR1 SSHAT, CDR2 FNYEAQ (reference sequence). The chain recombines TRBV7-7 with TRBJ2-1, with 9 bases lining up with TRBD2. This receptor was obtained from a woman aged 25 to 39 in good health and CMV-seronegative. The sequencing sample was made of PBMCs. Here the CDR3 DNA reads TGTGCTAGCAGCTTAACGGCTAGCGGGGCCGAGCAGTTCTTC. Translated, it gives CASSLTASGAEQFF.